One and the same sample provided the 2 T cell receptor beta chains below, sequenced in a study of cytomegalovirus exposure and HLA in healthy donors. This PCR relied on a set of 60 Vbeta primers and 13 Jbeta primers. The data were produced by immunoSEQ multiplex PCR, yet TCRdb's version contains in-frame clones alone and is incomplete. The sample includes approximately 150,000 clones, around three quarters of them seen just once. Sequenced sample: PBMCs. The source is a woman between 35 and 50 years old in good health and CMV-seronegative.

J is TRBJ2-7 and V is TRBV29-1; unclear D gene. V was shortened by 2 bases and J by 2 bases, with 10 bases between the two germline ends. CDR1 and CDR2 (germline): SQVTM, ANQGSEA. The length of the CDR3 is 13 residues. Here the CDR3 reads CSVEMTGAYEQYF. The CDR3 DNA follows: TGCAGCGTTGAAATGACGGGTGCCTACGAGCAGTACTTC.

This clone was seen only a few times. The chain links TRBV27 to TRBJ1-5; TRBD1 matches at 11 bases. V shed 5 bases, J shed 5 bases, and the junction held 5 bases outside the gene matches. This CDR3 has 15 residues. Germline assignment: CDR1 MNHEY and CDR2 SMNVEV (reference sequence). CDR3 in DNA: TGTGCCAGCAGTCGGACAGGGGGCTCCTATCAGCCCCAGCATTTT. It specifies CASSRTGGSYQPQHF.